This T cell receptor beta chain derives from a study of cytomegalovirus exposure and HLA in healthy donors. On the study more broadly: As released early, the data held about 85 million unique TCRs from HLA-typed donors.

Notes on the study in general: An apparent linkage of common viral pathogens to several of the most significant clusters emerged in a later analysis. Generally TCR sequences proved uncommon, though certain public TCRs appeared in numerous donors. More clonal expansion characterized HLA-associated TCR beta chains than equally common others in a later analysis.

To note about this clone: What it binds is not known.

Amplification used 60 Vbeta primers and 13 Jbeta primers. The repertoire was sequenced with immunoSEQ multiplex PCR; TCRdb's copy has only in-frame clones and lacks some. The data show tens of thousands of clones, and the top ten clones hold 3% to 4%. CDR1 is MNHEY, CDR2 SVGAGI, per germline. CDR3 size: 13 residues. Trimming pared 2 bases from V and 6 bases from J, leaving 9 bases between. This TCR was recovered from a woman aged 30 to 39 in good health and CMV-seropositive. Sequencing used PBMCs. The rearrangement uses TRBV6-5 and TRBJ2-3, with D possibly matching TRBD2 (6 bases). CDR3 in DNA: TGTGCCAGCAGTTACAGGGACTTCGATACGCAGTATTTT. Its translation is CASSYRDFDTQYF.